This paragraph reports one TCR beta chain. This may come from a read error, since a much larger clone is one base off. The conserved final phenylalanine or tryptophan is absent from the CDR3, which likely points to a read error. Unsorted libraries were derived from 2 million PBMCs stored at -80 C. Each CDR3 protein is one row after TCRdb ran MiXCR on the 5' RACE reads. Of about 55,000 distinct CDR3 sequences listed, around 3.6% are singletons. These data come from a study of neurological immune-mediated disorders. J was trimmed by 9 bases and V by 3 bases; bases with no gene match: 8. Germline V gene data show CDR1 as SQVTM and CDR2 as ANQGSEA. The CDR3 loop spans 13 amino acids.

Sequencing used PBMCs. The J gene is TRBJ2-1, the V gene TRBV29-1; TRBD2 matches 7 bases. This receptor was taken from a man between 25 and 39 years old with multiple sclerosis. Written as DNA, the CDR3 is TGCAGCGTTGAGGGAGGGGAGGCTTTTGAGCAGTTCATC. It is translated as CSVEGGEAFEQFI.